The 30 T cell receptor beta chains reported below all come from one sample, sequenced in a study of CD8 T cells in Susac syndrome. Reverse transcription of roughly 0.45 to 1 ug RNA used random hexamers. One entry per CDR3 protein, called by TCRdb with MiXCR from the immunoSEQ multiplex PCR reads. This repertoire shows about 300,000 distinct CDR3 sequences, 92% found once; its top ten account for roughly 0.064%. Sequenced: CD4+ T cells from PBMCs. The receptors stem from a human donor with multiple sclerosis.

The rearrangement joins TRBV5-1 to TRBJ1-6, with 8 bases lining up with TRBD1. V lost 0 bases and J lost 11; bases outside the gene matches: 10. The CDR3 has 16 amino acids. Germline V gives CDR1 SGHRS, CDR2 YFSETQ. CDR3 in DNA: TGCGCCAGCAGCTTGGAGACCGGACAGGGCATTCCACCCCTCCACTTT. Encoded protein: CASSLETGQGIPPLHF.

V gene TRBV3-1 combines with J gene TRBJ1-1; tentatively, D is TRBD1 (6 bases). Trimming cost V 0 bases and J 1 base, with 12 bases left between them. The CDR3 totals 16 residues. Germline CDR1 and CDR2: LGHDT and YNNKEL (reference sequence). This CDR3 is CASSQDSGGWNTEAFF. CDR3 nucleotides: TGTGCCAGCAGCCAAGATTCGGGGGGCTGGAACACTGAAGCTTTCTTT.

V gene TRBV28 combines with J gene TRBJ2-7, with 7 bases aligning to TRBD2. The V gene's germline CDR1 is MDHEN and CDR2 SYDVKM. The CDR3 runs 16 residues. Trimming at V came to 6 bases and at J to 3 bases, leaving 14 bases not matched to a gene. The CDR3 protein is CASRLGGGTGGYEQYF. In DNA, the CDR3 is TGTGCCAGCAGGCTTGGCGGGGGTACCGGAGGCTACGAGCAGTACTTC.

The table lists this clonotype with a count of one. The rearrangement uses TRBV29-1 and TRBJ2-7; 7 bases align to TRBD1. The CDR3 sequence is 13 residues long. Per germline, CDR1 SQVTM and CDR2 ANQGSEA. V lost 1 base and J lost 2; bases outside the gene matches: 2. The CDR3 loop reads CSVEGQGPYEQYF. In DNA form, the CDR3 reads TGCAGCGTTGAAGGACAGGGTCCCTACGAGCAGTACTTC.

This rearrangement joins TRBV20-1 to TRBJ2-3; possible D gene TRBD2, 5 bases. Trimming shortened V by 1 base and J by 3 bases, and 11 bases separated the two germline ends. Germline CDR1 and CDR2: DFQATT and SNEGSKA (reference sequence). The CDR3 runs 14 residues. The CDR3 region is CSARASGRTDTQYF. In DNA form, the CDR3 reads TGCAGTGCTAGAGCGAGTGGGAGAACAGATACGCAGTATTTT.

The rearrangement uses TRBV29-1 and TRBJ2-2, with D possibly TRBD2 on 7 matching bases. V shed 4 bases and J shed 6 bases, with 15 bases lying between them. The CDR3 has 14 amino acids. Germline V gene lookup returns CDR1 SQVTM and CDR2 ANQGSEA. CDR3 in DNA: TGCAGCGTTGGTAAAGGGGGGGGCCCCGGGGAGCTGTTTTTT. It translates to CSVGKGGGPGELFF.

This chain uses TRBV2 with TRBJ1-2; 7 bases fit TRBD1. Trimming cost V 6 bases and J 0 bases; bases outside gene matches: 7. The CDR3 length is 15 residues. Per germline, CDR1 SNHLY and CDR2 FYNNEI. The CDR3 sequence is CASRPGTATNYGYTF. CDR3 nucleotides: TGTGCCAGCAGACCCGGGACAGCTACTAACTATGGCTACACCTTC.

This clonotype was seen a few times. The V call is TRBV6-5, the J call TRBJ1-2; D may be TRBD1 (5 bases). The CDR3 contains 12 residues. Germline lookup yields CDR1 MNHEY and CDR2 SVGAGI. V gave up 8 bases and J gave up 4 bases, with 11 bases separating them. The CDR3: CASGRGSYGYTF. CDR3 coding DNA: TGTGCCAGCGGTAGGGGCAGCTATGGCTACACCTTC.

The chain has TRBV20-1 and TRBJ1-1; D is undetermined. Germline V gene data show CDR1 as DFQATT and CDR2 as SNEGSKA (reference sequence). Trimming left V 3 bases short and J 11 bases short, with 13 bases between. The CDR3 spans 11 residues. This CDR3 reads CSASRRVIAFF. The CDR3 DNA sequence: TGCAGTGCTAGCAGGAGGGTGATCGCTTTCTTT.

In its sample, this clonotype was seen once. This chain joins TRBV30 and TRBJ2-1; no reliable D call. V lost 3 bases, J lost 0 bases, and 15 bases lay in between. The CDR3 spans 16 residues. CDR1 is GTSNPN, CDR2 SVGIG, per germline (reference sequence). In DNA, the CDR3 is TGTGCCTGGAGCCCCCTTGACGGAAGCTCCTACAATGAGCAGTTCTTC. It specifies CAWSPLDGSSYNEQFF.

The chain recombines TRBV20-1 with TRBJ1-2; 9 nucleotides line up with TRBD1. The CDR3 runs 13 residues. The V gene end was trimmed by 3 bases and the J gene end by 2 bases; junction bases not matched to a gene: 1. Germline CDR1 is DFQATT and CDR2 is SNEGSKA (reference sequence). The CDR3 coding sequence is TGCAGTGCTAGCGACAGGGGGAACTATGGCTACACCTTC. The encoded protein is CSASDRGNYGYTF.

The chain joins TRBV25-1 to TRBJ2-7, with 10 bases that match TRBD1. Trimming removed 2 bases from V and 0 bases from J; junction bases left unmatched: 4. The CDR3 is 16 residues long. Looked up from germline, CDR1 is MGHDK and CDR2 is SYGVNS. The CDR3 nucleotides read TGTGCCAGCAGTGAAGGACAGGGGGTGAGCTCCTACGAGCAGTACTTC. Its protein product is CASSEGQGVSSYEQYF.

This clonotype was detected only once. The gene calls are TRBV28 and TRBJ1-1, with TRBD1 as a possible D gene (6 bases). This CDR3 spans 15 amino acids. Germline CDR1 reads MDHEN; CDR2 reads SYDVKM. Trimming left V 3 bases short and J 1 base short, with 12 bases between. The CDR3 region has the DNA TGTGCCAGCAGTTTTAGCGGGGGACAGAACACTGAAGCTTTCTTT. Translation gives CASSFSGGQNTEAFF.

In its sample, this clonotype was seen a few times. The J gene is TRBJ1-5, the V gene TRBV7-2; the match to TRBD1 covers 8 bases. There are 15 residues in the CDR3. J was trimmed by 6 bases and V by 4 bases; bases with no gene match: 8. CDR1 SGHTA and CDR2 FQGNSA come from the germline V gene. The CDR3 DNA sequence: TGTGCCAGCAGCTCGGGAACAGGGGGTGGTCAGCCCCAGCATTTT. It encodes CASSSGTGGGQPQHF.

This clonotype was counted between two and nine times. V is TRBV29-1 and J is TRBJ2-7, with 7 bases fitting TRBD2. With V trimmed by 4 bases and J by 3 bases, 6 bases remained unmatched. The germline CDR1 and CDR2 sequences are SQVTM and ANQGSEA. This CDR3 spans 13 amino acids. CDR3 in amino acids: CSVVGGGSYEQYF. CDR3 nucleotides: TGCAGCGTTGTAGGCGGGGGAAGCTACGAGCAGTACTTC.

CDR3 loop: CSASFKATSGRETQYF. As DNA, the CDR3 is TGCAGTGCTAGTTTTAAAGCGACTAGCGGGAGGGAGACCCAGTACTTC. V gene TRBV20-1 combines with J gene TRBJ2-5; 13 bases fit TRBD2. V shed 3 bases, J shed 5 bases, and the junction held 9 bases outside the gene matches. The CDR3 contains 16 residues. From germline, CDR1 is DFQATT and CDR2 SNEGSKA (reference sequence).

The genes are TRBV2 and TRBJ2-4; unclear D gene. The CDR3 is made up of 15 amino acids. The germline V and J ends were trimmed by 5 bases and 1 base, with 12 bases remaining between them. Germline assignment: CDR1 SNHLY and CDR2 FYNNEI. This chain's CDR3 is CASSLTRTAKNIQYF. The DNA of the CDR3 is TGTGCCAGCAGTCTCACCAGAACCGCCAAAAACATTCAGTACTTC.

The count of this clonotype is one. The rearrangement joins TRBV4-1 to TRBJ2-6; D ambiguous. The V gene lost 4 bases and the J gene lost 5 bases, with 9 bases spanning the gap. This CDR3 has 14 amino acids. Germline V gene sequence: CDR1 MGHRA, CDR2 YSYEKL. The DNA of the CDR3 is TGCGCCAGCAGCCCCCTTGGGAGGGCCAACGTCCTGACTTTC. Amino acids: CASSPLGRANVLTF.

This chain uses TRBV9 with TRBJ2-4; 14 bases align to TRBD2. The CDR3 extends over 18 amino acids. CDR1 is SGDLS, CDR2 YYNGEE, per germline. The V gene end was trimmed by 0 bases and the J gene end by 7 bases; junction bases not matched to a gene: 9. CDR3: CASSVGGLAGDLGNIQYF. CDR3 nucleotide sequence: TGTGCCAGCAGCGTAGGGGGACTAGCGGGGGACTTGGGGAACATTCAGTACTTC.

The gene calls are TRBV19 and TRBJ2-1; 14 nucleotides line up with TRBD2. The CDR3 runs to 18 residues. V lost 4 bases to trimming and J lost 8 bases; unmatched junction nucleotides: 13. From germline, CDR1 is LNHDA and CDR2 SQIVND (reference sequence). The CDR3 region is CASSTGGTSGSFWDEQFF. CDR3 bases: TGTGCCAGTAGTACTGGGGGGACTAGCGGGAGTTTTTGGGATGAGCAGTTCTTC.

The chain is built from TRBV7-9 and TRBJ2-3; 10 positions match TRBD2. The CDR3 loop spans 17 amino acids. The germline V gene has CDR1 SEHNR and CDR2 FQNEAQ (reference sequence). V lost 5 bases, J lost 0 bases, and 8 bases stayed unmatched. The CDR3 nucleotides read TGTGCCAGCAGCCCCCCCGGGACTAGCGCTAGCACAGATACGCAGTATTTT. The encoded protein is CASSPPGTSASTDTQYF.

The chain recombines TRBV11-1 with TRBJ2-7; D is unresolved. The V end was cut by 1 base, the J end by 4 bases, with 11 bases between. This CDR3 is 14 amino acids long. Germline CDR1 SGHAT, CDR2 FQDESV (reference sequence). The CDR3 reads CASSLEPVGYEQYF. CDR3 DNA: TGTGCCAGCAGCTTAGAGCCCGTAGGGTACGAGCAGTACTTC.

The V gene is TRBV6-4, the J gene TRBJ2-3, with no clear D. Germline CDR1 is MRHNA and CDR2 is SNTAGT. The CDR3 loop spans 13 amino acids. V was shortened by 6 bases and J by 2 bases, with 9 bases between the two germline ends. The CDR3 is CASSNHFTDTQYF. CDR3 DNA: TGTGCCAGCAGCAACCACTTCACAGATACGCAGTATTTT.

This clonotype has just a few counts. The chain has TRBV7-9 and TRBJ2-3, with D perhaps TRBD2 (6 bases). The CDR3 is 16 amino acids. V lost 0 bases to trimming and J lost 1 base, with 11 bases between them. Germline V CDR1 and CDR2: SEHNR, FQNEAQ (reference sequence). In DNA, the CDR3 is TGTGCCAGCAGCTTAGCCCCGGGACTCCGCACAGATACGCAGTATTTT. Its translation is CASSLAPGLRTDTQYF.

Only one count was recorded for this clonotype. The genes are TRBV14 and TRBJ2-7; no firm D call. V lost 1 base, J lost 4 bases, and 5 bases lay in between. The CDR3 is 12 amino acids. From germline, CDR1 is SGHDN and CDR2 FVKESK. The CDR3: CASSQGFYEQYF. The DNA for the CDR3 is TGTGCCAGCAGCCAAGGTTTTTACGAGCAGTACTTC.

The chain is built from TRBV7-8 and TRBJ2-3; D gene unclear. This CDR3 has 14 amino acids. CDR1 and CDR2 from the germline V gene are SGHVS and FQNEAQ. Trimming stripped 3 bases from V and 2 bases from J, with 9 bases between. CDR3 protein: CASSFSSTTDTQYF. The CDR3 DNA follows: TGTGCCAGCAGCTTCAGCAGTACCACAGATACGCAGTATTTT.

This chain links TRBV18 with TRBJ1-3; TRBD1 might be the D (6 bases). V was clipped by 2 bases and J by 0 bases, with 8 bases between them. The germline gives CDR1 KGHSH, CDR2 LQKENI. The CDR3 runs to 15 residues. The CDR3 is CASSPSGHSGNTIYF. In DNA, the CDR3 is TGTGCCAGCTCACCATCGGGACACTCTGGAAACACCATATATTTT.

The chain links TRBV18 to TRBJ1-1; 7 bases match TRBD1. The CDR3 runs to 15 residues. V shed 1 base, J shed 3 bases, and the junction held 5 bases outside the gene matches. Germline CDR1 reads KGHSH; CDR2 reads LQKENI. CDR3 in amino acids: CASSPRGQVYTEAFF. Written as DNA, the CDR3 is TGTGCCAGCTCACCACGCGGACAGGTCTACACTGAAGCTTTCTTT.

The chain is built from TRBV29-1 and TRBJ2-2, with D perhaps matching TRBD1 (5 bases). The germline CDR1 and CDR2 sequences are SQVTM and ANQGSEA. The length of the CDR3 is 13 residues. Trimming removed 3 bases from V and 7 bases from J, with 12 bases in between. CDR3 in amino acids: CSVESRAIGELFF. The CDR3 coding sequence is TGCAGCGTTGAGTCCAGGGCAATCGGGGAGCTGTTTTTT.

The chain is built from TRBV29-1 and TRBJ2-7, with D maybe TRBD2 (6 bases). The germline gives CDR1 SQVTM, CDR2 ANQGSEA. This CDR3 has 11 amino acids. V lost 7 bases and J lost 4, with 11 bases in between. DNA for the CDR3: TGCAGCGCCGGAGGGCCTTACGAGCAGTACTTC. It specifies CSAGGPYEQYF.